The sequence of this T cell receptor (beta chain) was determined in a study of beta chain features in type 1 diabetes. This clone was picked up a small number of times. Its matching antigen is unknown. The CDR3 contains 13 residues. CDR1 is SGDLS, CDR2 YYNGEE, per germline. V lost 4 bases and J lost 3, with 11 bases in between. What was sequenced were expressed TCRB transcripts, since all of the isolated RNA had been reverse transcribed. Clones were read by immunoSEQ multiplex PCR, and TCRdb kept only the in-frame ones, dropping some. The repertoire includes around 600,000 clones, around 11% of them detected once, and more than 0.09% sits in the top ten. Study-wide results and caveats: Cells carrying high TCR expression could end up over-represented when cDNA is sequenced. Type 1 diabetes patients had moderately but significantly shorter TCRB CDR3s in all four CD4+ subsets.

One heparinised draw of blood, averaging approximately 110 mL, came from each donor. Sample: naive CD4+ T cells from blood. The chain employs TRBV9 and TRBJ2-7, with D possibly being TRBD1 (5 bases). The receptor was isolated from a man younger than 40 with type 1 diabetes. The CDR3 sequence: CASSTGQGYEQYF. The CDR3 region has the DNA TGTGCCAGCAGCACTGGGCAGGGCTACGAGCAGTACTTC. Combining the CDR3 with reference TRBV9 and TRBJ2-7 gives the whole variable domain DSGVTQTPKHLITATGQRVTLRCSPRSGDLSVYWYQQSLDQGLQFLIQYYNGEERAKGNILERFSAQQFPDLHSELNLSSLELGDSALYFCASSTGQGYEQYFGPGTRLTVT.